These T cell receptor beta chains were read from a single sample in a study of blood T cell repertoires in COVID-19. Profiling relied on immunoSEQ multiplex PCR, and the TCRdb table lists in-frame clones only, not all of them. The data hold some 130,000 clones, with approximately 90% observed a single time. What was sequenced was peripheral blood. The receptors derive from a man aged 50-60 years with acute or convalescent COVID-19. Both conserved end residues are trimmed from each CDR3. Fields, in order: D gene, V gene, CDR3 protein. A D gene is named only where the DNA matches it firmly.

D gene: NA
V gene: TRBV21-1
CDR3 protein: ASSKEAPAGESQPQH

D gene: TRBD2
V gene: TRBV7-9
CDR3 protein: ASSLIWAERGPYNEQF

D gene: TRBD2
V gene: TRBV25-1
CDR3 protein: ASSEYWSGSGRNEQY

D gene: NA
V gene: TRBV9
CDR3 protein: ASSVGLGGRAGNTIY

D gene: NA
V gene: TRBV18
CDR3 protein: ASSPDRGAPTDTQY

D gene: TRBD1
V gene: TRBV18
CDR3 protein: ASSLTTPGQGTEAF

D gene: NA
V gene: TRBV27
CDR3 protein: ASSFRGYSSYEQY

D gene: TRBD1
V gene: TRBV29-1
CDR3 protein: SVFGQASTEAF

D gene: NA
V gene: TRBV7-9
CDR3 protein: ASSSYFNTEAF

D gene: NA
V gene: TRBV28
CDR3 protein: ASSSPAGGGYGYT

D gene: NA
V gene: TRBV12-3/TRBV12-4
CDR3 protein: ASSLAGGTEAF

D gene: NA
V gene: TRBV6-1
CDR3 protein: ASSGTADGRRYHGYT

D gene: NA
V gene: TRBV28
CDR3 protein: ASSLEGPNYGYT

D gene: TRBD2
V gene: TRBV4-2
CDR3 protein: ASSQGLAGRETQY

D gene: NA
V gene: TRBV6-5
CDR3 protein: ASQREGGATEAF

D gene: NA
V gene: TRBV11-2
CDR3 protein: ASSTRLVKAGELF

D gene: NA
V gene: TRBV19
CDR3 protein: ASSKTLVEGHYEQY

D gene: NA
V gene: TRBV6-5
CDR3 protein: ASSTLTFNTEAF

D gene: TRBD1
V gene: TRBV15
CDR3 protein: ATSRDGRGRQPQH

D gene: NA
V gene: TRBV24-1
CDR3 protein: ATFWSGDSPCQEQF

D gene: NA
V gene: TRBV3-1/TRBV3-2
CDR3 protein: ASSPTAGSYNEQF

D gene: NA
V gene: TRBV12-5
CDR3 protein: ASGLGTGWTDTQY

D gene: TRBD1
V gene: TRBV7-8
CDR3 protein: ASSLDKTGGGNQPQH

D gene: TRBD2
V gene: TRBV5-4
CDR3 protein: ASSPRTSGDLREQY

D gene: TRBD1
V gene: TRBV5-1
CDR3 protein: ASSSQGSNTGELF

D gene: NA
V gene: TRBV6-5
CDR3 protein: ASSYSQGGFNYGYT

D gene: NA
V gene: TRBV6-5
CDR3 protein: ASSYSNQGQPQH

D gene: NA
V gene: TRBV28
CDR3 protein: ASSPLDRIYTEAF

D gene: TRBD1
V gene: TRBV11-2
CDR3 protein: ASSSWTGSETQY

D gene: TRBD1
V gene: TRBV25-1
CDR3 protein: ASSDLRTGTNSPLH

D gene: TRBD1
V gene: TRBV5-8
CDR3 protein: ASSQLRGQETQY

D gene: TRBD1
V gene: TRBV18
CDR3 protein: ASSTGTGSSGNTIY

D gene: NA
V gene: TRBV5-8
CDR3 protein: ASSLQGTDGKLF

D gene: NA
V gene: TRBV4-2
CDR3 protein: ASSQDGRGNNYGYT

D gene: NA
V gene: TRBV28
CDR3 protein: ASKPGTPTGELF

D gene: TRBD1
V gene: TRBV5-1
CDR3 protein: ASSFDPGQGFDEQY

D gene: NA
V gene: TRBV4-1
CDR3 protein: ASSQDGAREYNEQF

D gene: NA
V gene: TRBV5-8
CDR3 protein: ASSMGGGWAQH

D gene: NA
V gene: TRBV9
CDR3 protein: ASSVVSLGGGYT

D gene: NA
V gene: TRBV18
CDR3 protein: ASSPNGGQNTEAF

D gene: NA
V gene: TRBV7-2
CDR3 protein: ASTLRTEAF

D gene: NA
V gene: TRBV7-9
CDR3 protein: ASSSSGTHGGDTQY

D gene: NA
V gene: TRBV30
CDR3 protein: AWSVRRGTSTDTQY

D gene: NA
V gene: TRBV6-6
CDR3 protein: ANSIGGAGTEAF

D gene: TRBD1
V gene: TRBV7-9
CDR3 protein: ASSKGQGLMNTEAF

D gene: TRBD2
V gene: TRBV5-1
CDR3 protein: ASSLVIGTSGYNEQF

D gene: NA
V gene: TRBV5-1
CDR3 protein: ASSPYAFVPGVTKNIQY

D gene: NA
V gene: TRBV2
CDR3 protein: ASRGASANTGELF

D gene: NA
V gene: TRBV28
CDR3 protein: ATIFVLNTEAF

D gene: NA
V gene: TRBV20-1
CDR3 protein: SASPARVDNQPQH

D gene: NA
V gene: TRBV3-1/TRBV3-2
CDR3 protein: ASSPRHSNQPQH

D gene: TRBD1
V gene: TRBV28
CDR3 protein: ASSLSGTGYQPQH

D gene: NA
V gene: TRBV5-4
CDR3 protein: ASSMDAHSYNEQF

D gene: NA
V gene: TRBV5-5
CDR3 protein: ASSPIYGTRNYGYT

D gene: TRBD2
V gene: TRBV6-1
CDR3 protein: ASSERTSGRYEQY